These 30 T cell receptor beta chains were all obtained from the same sample, sequenced in a study of monozygotic twins with inflammatory bowel disease. TCRdb reanalyzed the 5' RACE reads and collapses them to one entry per CDR3 protein, without DNA. The sample has approximately 420,000 distinct CDR3 sequences. Sequencing input: blood. All receptors derive from a human donor with ulcerative colitis or Crohn's disease, or a healthy co-twin of an affected twin (not recorded which).

The chain joins TRBV7-9 to TRBJ1-5. Germline V gene data show CDR1 as SEHNR and CDR2 as FQNEAQ (reference sequence). This CDR3 contains 12 residues. CDR3 sequence: CASSFGAKTQHF.

The CDR3 reads CAWSVSDRADEKLFF. The V call is TRBV30, the J call TRBJ1-4; absent DNA, TCRdb's TRBD1 call cannot be checked. The CDR3 covers 15 residues. Per the germline V gene, CDR1 is GTSNPN and CDR2 is SVGIG (reference sequence). The full variable domain, completed using reference TRBV30 and TRBJ1-4, is SQTIHQWPATLVQPVGSPLSLECTVEGTSNPNLYWYRQAAGRGLQLLFYSVGIGQISSEVPQNLSASRPQDRQFILSSKKLLLSDSGFYLCAWSVSDRADEKLFFGSGTQLSVL.

The chain's CDR3 is CASSPGFNPNTEAFF. The gene calls are TRBV18 and TRBJ1-1. CDR1 is KGHSH and CDR2 is LQKENI in the germline V gene. CDR3 length equals 15 residues.

This chain links TRBV4-3 with TRBJ2-7; the D call from TCRdb, TRBD2, cannot be confirmed without DNA. Germline lookup yields CDR1 LGHNA and CDR2 YSLEER. This CDR3 has 15 residues. CDR3 sequence: CASSQDAGGTYEQYF.

This rearrangement joins TRBV6-2 or TRBV6-3 to TRBJ2-7; without DNA, the TCRdb call of TRBD1 cannot be checked. Per germline, CDR1 MNHEY and CDR2 SVGEGT. The CDR3 covers 15 residues. The CDR3 spells CASSHGTGRKDEQYF.

This chain uses TRBV11-2 with TRBJ1-3. This CDR3 is 16 amino acids long. Germline V gene sequence: CDR1 SGHAT, CDR2 FQNNGV. CDR3 amino acids: CASSLATLISGNTIYF.

The chain combines TRBV3-1 with TRBJ2-7; TCRdb's assignment of TRBD2 cannot be checked, as there is no DNA. Germline CDR1 reads LGHDT; CDR2 reads YNNKEL (reference sequence). The CDR3 has 13 residues. CDR3 amino acids: CASSLRFAGEQYF.

The chain carries TRBV20-1 and TRBJ2-3; there is no DNA to check the TCRdb D call of TRBD1. Germline-derived CDR1 and CDR2 are DFQATT and SNEGSKA (reference sequence). The length of the CDR3 is 14 residues. Here the CDR3 reads CSARETARGDTQYF.

The chain carries TRBV3-1 and TRBJ1-2. Per germline, CDR1 LGHDT and CDR2 YNNKEL (reference sequence). The CDR3 sequence is 17 residues long. CDR3 sequence: CASSFDVFAGIYYGYTF.

CDR3 sequence reads: CASSLTGETEAFF. V gene TRBV12-3 or TRBV12-4 combines with J gene TRBJ1-1; TCRdb's D call of TRBD1 is untestable without DNA. This CDR3 comprises 13 residues.

The CDR3 here is CASSDRDRLYEQYF. The chain combines TRBV3-1 with TRBJ2-7; TCRdb names TRBD1, which stays unverified in the absence of DNA. The length of the CDR3 is 14 residues. Germline V gene data show CDR1 as LGHDT and CDR2 as YNNKEL (reference sequence).

This chain uses TRBV29-1 with TRBJ2-3. CDR1 is SQVTM and CDR2 is ANQGSEA in the germline V gene. CDR3 length equals 13 residues. The CDR3 is CSVLRDSTDTQYF.

This rearrangement joins TRBV28 to TRBJ2-1; the TCRdb D gene call, TRBD1, has no DNA to confirm it. The CDR3 extends over 14 amino acids. Germline assignment: CDR1 MDHEN and CDR2 SYDVKM. Here the CDR3 reads CASVTGGRYNEQFF.

The chain uses TRBV28 and TRBJ2-5; the TCRdb D gene call, TRBD2, has no DNA to confirm it. CDR1 is MDHEN and CDR2 is SYDVKM in the germline V gene. The CDR3 spans 14 residues. CDR3 protein: CASRLSSRDSGQYF.

The chain has TRBV10-3 and TRBJ1-1. This CDR3 spans 12 amino acids. Germline V gene sequence: CDR1 ENHRY, CDR2 SYGVKD. The CDR3: CAISVTGSEAFF.

The rearrangement uses TRBV9 and TRBJ2-1; checking the TCRdb D call of TRBD2 is not possible without DNA. The germline gives CDR1 SGDLS, CDR2 YYNGEE. The CDR3 length is 15 residues. The chain's CDR3 is CASSVESSTYNEQFF.

This sequence joins TRBV5-5 and TRBJ2-7; the D call of TRBD1 rests on TCRdb alone, since no DNA is present to check it. This CDR3 has 16 residues. Germline V CDR1 and CDR2: SGHKS, YYEKEE (reference sequence). The chain's CDR3 is CASSPRQGAVTYEQYF.

The V gene is TRBV20-1, the J gene TRBJ1-5; TCRdb returns TRBD1, unconfirmable since there is no DNA. Germline CDR1 DFQATT, CDR2 SNEGSKA (reference sequence). This CDR3 comprises 15 residues. CDR3 sequence: CSATTGGDSNQPQHF.

The chain joins TRBV7-9 to TRBJ2-5. This CDR3 contains 15 residues. Germline lookup yields CDR1 SEHNR and CDR2 FQNEAQ (reference sequence). CDR3 sequence reads: CASSLGRGLGETQYF.

V usage is TRBV5-1 and J usage is TRBJ1-2; there is no DNA to check the TCRdb D call of TRBD1. Per germline, CDR1 SGHRS and CDR2 YFSETQ. The CDR3 spans 14 residues. The CDR3 protein is CASSFQGAGYGYTF.

This rearrangement joins TRBV2 to TRBJ1-2; checking the TCRdb D call of TRBD1 is not possible without DNA. Germline V gene sequence: CDR1 SNHLY, CDR2 FYNNEI. This CDR3 comprises 18 residues. The CDR3 protein is CASSEILIPGQGSGGYTF.

This rearrangement joins TRBV27 to TRBJ2-2; without DNA, the TCRdb call of TRBD1 cannot be checked. The CDR3 is 17 amino acids. The germline CDR1 and CDR2 sequences are MNHEY and SMNVEV (reference sequence). The CDR3 region is CASSFNGREVNTGELFF.

The V call is TRBV10-3, the J call TRBJ2-5; TCRdb's D call of TRBD1 is untestable without DNA. CDR3 length: 13 amino acids. Germline V gene lookup returns CDR1 ENHRY and CDR2 SYGVKD. CDR3 sequence: CASRDSKQETQYF.

V usage is TRBV7-9 and J usage is TRBJ2-3. The CDR3 has 13 residues. Per the germline V gene, CDR1 is SEHNR and CDR2 is FQNEAQ (reference sequence). The CDR3 sequence: CASSLDQRDTQYF.

This chain uses TRBV30 with TRBJ2-4; lacking DNA, the TRBD1 call made by TCRdb goes unchecked. This CDR3 spans 13 amino acids. From germline, CDR1 is GTSNPN and CDR2 SVGIG (reference sequence). The CDR3 sequence is CAWSVGTGNIQYF.

V gene TRBV27 combines with J gene TRBJ2-3; TCRdb returns TRBD2, unconfirmable since there is no DNA. From germline, CDR1 is MNHEY and CDR2 SMNVEV (reference sequence). The CDR3 length is 17 residues. CDR3 protein: CASSLTGTSGSTDTQYF.

This chain uses TRBV5-1 with TRBJ2-3; lacking DNA, the TRBD1 call made by TCRdb goes unchecked. Germline CDR1 reads SGHRS; CDR2 reads YFSETQ. This CDR3 spans 17 amino acids. CDR3: CASSLALPGQGTDTQYF.

CDR3 region: CSARPDSGDTQYF. The chain combines TRBV20-1 with TRBJ2-3; the TCRdb call, TRBD2, lacks DNA for checking. Germline V lookup: CDR1 DFQATT, CDR2 SNEGSKA (reference sequence). The CDR3 is 13 amino acids.

The V call is TRBV2, the J call TRBJ1-5. This CDR3 is built from 15 residues. Germline values: CDR1 SNHLY, CDR2 FYNNEI. The CDR3 spells CASSEAPRGGQPQHF.

This chain links TRBV6-2 or TRBV6-3 with TRBJ1-5; lacking DNA, the TRBD1 call made by TCRdb goes unchecked. This CDR3 spans 14 amino acids. Germline CDR1 MNHEY, CDR2 SVGEGT. The CDR3 sequence: CASSYGAGNQPQHF.